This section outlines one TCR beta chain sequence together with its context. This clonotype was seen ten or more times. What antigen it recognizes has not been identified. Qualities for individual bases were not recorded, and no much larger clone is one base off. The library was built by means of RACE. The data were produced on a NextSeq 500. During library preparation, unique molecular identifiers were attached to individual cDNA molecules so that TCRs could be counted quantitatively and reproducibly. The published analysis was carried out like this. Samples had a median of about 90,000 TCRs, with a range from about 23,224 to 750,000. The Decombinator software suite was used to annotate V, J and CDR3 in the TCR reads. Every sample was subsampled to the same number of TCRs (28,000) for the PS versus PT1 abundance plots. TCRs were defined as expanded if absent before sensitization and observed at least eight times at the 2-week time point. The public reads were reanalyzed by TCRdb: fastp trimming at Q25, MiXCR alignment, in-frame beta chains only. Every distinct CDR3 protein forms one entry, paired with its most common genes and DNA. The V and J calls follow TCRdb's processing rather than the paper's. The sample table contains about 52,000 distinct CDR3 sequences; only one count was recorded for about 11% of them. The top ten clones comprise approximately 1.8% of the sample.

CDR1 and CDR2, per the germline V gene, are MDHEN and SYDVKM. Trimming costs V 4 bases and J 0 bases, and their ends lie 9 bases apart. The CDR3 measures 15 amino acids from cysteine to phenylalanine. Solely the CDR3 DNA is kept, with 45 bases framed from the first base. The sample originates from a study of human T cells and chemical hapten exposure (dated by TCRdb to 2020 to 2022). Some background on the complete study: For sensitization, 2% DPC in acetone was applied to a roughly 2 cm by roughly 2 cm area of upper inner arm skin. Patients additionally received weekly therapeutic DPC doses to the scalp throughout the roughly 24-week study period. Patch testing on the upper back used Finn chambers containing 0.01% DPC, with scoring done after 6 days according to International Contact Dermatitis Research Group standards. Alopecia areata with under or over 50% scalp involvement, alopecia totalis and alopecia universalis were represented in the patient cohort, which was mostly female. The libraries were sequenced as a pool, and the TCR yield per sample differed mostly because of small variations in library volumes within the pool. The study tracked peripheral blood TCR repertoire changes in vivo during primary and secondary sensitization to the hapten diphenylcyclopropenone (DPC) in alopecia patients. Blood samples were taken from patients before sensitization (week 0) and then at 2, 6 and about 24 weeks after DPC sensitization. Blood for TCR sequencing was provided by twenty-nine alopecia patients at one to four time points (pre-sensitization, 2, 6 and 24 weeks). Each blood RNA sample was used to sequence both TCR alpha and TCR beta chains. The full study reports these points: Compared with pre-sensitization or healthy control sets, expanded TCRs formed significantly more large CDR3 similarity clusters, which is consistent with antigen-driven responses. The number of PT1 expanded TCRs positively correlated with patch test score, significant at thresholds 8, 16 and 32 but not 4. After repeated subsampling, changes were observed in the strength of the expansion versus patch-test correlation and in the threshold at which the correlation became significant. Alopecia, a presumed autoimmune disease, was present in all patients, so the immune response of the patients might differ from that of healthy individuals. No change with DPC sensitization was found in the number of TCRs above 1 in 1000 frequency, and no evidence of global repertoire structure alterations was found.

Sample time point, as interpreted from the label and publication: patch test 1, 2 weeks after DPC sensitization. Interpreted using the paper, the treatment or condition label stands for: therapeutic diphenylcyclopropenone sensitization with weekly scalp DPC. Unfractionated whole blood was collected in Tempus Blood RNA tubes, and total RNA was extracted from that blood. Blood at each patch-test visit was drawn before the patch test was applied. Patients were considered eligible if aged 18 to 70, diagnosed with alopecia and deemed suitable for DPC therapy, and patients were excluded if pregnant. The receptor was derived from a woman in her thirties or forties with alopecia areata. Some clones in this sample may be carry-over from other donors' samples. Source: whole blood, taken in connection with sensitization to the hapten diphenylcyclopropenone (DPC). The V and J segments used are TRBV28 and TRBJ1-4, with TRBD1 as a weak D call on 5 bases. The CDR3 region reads CASSSGTSTNEKLFF. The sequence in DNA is TGTGCCAGCAGTTCCGGGACCTCAACTAATGAAAAACTGTTTTTT.